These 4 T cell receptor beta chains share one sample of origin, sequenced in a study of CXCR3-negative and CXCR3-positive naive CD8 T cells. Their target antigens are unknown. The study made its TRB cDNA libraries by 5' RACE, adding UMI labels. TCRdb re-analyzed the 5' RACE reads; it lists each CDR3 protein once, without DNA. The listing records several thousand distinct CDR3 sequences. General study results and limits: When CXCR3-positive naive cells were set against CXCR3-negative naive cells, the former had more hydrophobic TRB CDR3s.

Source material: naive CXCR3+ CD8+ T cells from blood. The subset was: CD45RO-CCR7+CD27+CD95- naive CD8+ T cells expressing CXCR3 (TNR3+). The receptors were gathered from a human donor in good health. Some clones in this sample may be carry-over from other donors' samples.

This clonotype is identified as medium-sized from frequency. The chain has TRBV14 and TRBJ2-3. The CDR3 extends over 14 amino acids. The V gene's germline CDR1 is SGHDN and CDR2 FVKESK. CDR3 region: CASSTTFSTDTQYF.

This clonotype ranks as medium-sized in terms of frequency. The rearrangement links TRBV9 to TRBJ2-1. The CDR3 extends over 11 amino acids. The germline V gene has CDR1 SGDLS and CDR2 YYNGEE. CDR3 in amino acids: CASSFGIEQFF.

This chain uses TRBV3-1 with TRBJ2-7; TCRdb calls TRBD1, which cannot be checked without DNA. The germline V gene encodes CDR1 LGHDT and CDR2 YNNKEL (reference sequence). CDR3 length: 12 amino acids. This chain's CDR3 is CASSPDRQIQYF.

CDR3 amino acids: CASSLRGAIVDEQFF. The rearrangement uses TRBV5-4 and TRBJ2-1. The CDR3 sequence is 15 residues long. The germline V gene has CDR1 SGHNT and CDR2 YYREEE (reference sequence). Full variable domain (outside the CDR3, taken from reference TRBV5-4 and TRBJ2-1): ETGVTQSPTHLIKTRGQQVTLRCSSQSGHNTVSWYQQALGQGPQFIFQYYREEENGRGNFPPRFSGLQFPNYSSELNVNALELDDSALYLCASSLRGAIVDEQFFGPGTRLTVL.